This T cell receptor beta chain is from a study of Ad26.COV2.S vaccination and SARS-CoV-2 variants. The overall study: Recipients of Ad26.COV2.S got it intramuscularly, once or twice 56 days apart.

The germline V gene encodes CDR1 KGHSH and CDR2 LQKENI. The CDR3 runs to 17 residues. V gave up 2 bases and J gave up 1 base; unmatched junction bases: 3. Treatment indicated: some 20 received Ad26.COV2.S at low or high dose, single or two shots; several received placebo; per-sample allocation not given. The study sampled participants on day 63 after the first vaccine or placebo injection. Clones were read by immunoSEQ multiplex PCR, and TCRdb kept only the in-frame ones, dropping some. The data hold about 350,000 clones, with around nine tenths observed a single time. The chain links TRBV18 to TRBJ2-6, with TRBD1 identical over 9 bases. The sequenced sample was peripheral blood, obtained in a trial of Ad26.COV2.S vaccine versus placebo. The sequence derives from a person between 18 and 65 years old who received the Ad26.COV2.S COVID-19 vaccine or a placebo. CDR3 sequence reads: CASSPTGGGSGANVLTF. In DNA, the CDR3 is TGTGCCAGCTCACCAACAGGGGGCGGTTCTGGGGCCAACGTCCTGACTTTC.